The 8 T cell receptor beta chains reported below all come from one sample, sequenced in a study of control samples from healthy donors and cancer patients. Only in-frame clones appear in the TCRdb table, and some are missing; sequencing was by immunoSEQ multiplex PCR. Of 65,000 to 85,000 clones in the sample, about 90% were seen once. The specimen was PBMCs. All receptors derive from a woman aged 50 to 65 with head and neck cancer.

V and J are TRBV7-9 and TRBJ1-5, with D possibly being TRBD1 (5 bases). The V and J ends lost 3 bases and 0 bases respectively, with 9 bases between them. CDR1 and CDR2 from the germline V gene are SEHNR and FQNEAQ (reference sequence). The CDR3 sequence is 15 residues long. The CDR3 nucleotides are TGTGCCAGCAGCTTGGGGGAATATAGCAATCAGCCCCAGCATTTT. This sequence encodes CASSLGEYSNQPQHF.

In DNA, the CDR3 is TGTGCCAGCAACGGGCCCTCATTCTCTGGAAACACCATATATTTT. Translated: CASNGPSFSGNTIYF. The gene calls are TRBV28 and TRBJ1-3; D gene uncertain. This CDR3 comprises 15 residues. The germline V gene encodes CDR1 MDHEN and CDR2 SYDVKM. Deletions cut 7 bases from V and 0 bases from J, with 13 bases between.

The J gene is TRBJ2-7, the V gene TRBV6-5, with 9 bases lining up with TRBD1. This CDR3 comprises 13 residues. Germline loops: CDR1 MNHEY, CDR2 SVGAGI. V shed 7 bases and J 2 bases; nucleotides not matched to a gene: 3. The CDR3: CASTRTGAYEQYF. In nucleotides, the CDR3 is TGTGCCAGCACCCGGACAGGGGCCTACGAGCAGTACTTC.

This sequence joins TRBV6-4 and TRBJ2-2; D is possibly TRBD1 or TRBD2 (6 bases each). CDR1 MRHNA and CDR2 SNTAGT come from the germline V gene. The V end lost 4 bases, the J end lost 4 bases, and 22 bases lay between the germline ends. The CDR3 contains 18 residues. CDR3 in DNA: TGTGCCAGCAGTGCTTCGTTTACGGGGGCGCGGGGCACCGGGGAGCTGTTTTTT. This encodes CASSASFTGARGTGELFF.

The chain recombines TRBV29-1 with TRBJ2-7; D unclear. The germline V gene has CDR1 SQVTM and CDR2 ANQGSEA. V was shortened by 4 bases and J by 0 bases, with 7 bases between the two germline ends. The CDR3 covers 12 residues. The CDR3 sequence: CSVVVSSYEQYF. The CDR3 DNA sequence: TGCAGCGTTGTAGTGAGCTCCTACGAGCAGTACTTC.

The chain joins TRBV2 to TRBJ2-5; weak D call: TRBD2 (6 bases). The ends were cut back, 7 bases at V and 2 bases at J, with 11 bases in the middle. Germline V gene lookup returns CDR1 SNHLY and CDR2 FYNNEI. CDR3 length: 13 residues. The CDR3 nucleotides read TGTGCCAGCAACGGGGGACGACAAGAGACCCAGTACTTC. Its protein product is CASNGGRQETQYF.

This clone was seen a single time. The chain uses TRBV6-2 or TRBV6-3 and TRBJ2-3; either TRBD1 or TRBD2 may supply D (5 bases each). The V end lost 5 bases, the J end lost 6 bases, and 12 bases lay between the germline ends. CDR3 size: 13 residues. Per germline, CDR1 MNHEY and CDR2 SVGEGT. CDR3 residues: CASSPGPADTQYF. Written as DNA, the CDR3 is TGTGCCAGCAGTCCGGGACCCGCGGATACGCAGTATTTT.

The rearrangement links TRBV11-2 to TRBJ2-1; 7 nucleotides line up with TRBD2. The ends lost 8 bases at V and 10 bases at J; junction bases unmatched: 11. The CDR3 extends over 13 amino acids. Germline V gene data show CDR1 as SGHAT and CDR2 as FQNNGV. This CDR3 is CASGSGRGGEQFF. CDR3 sequence (DNA): TGTGCCAGCGGGAGCGGGCGGGGAGGGGAGCAGTTCTTC.